This T cell receptor beta chain was identified during a study of beta chain features in type 1 diabetes. The study's findings and limits: TCRB CDR3s from Type 1 diabetes patients were moderately but significantly shorter in all four CD4+ subsets.

The V and J ends lost 1 base and 3 bases respectively, with 8 bases between them. Germline CDR1 reads KGHSH; CDR2 reads LQKENI. The CDR3 contains 14 residues. In total, each donor contributed a single heparinised blood draw that averaged about 100 mL. Sequenced material consisted of expressed TCRB transcripts (all of the isolated RNA was reverse transcribed). TCRdb keeps only in-frame clones here, not all; method: immunoSEQ multiplex PCR. Among roughly 340,000 clones listed, over 10% were seen once. About this clone itself: What it recognizes is unknown.

This sequence originates from a woman between 18 and 30 years old with type 1 diabetes. Sequenced input: naive CD4+ T cells from blood. The V gene is TRBV18, the J gene TRBJ2-3; D not resolved. CDR3 in amino acids: CASSPLKRTDTQYF. CDR3 coding DNA: TGTGCCAGCTCACCACTGAAGAGGACAGATACGCAGTATTTT.